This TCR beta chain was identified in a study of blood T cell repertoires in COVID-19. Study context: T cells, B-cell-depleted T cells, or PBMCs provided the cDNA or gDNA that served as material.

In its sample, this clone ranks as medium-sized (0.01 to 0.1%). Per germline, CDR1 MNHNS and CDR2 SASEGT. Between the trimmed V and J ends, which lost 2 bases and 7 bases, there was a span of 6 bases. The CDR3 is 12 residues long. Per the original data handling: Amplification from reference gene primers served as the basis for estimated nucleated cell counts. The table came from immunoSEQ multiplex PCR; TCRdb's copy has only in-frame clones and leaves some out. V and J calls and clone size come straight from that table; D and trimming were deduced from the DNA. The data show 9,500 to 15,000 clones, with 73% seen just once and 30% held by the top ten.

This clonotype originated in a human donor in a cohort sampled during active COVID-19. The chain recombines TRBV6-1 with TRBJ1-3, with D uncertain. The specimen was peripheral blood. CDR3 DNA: TGTGCCAGCAGTGAACCGAGGAACACCATATATTTT. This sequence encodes CASSEPRNTIYF.